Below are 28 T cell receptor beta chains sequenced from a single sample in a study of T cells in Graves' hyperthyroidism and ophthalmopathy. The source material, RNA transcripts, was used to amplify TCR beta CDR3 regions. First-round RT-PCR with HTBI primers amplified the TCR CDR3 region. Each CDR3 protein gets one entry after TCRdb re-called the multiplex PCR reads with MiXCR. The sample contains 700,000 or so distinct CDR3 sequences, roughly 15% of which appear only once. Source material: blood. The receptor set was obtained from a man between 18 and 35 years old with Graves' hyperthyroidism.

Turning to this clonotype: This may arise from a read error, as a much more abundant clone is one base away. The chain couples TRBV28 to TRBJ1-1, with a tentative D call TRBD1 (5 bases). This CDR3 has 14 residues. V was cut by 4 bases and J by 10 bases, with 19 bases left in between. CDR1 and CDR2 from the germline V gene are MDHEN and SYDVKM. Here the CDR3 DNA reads TGTGCCAGCAGTTCATGGGACGCCCGCAATGGAGCTTTCTTT. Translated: CASSSWDARNGAFF.

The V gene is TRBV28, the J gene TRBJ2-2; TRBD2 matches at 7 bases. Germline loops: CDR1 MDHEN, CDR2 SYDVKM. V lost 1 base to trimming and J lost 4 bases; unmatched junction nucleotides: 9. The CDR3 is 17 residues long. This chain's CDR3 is CASSLFYGRSPTGELFF. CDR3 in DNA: TGTGCCAGCAGTTTATTTTACGGGAGGTCGCCCACCGGGGAGCTGTTTTTT.

The CDR3 is CASSSNIGQGPWTEAFF. DNA of the CDR3: TGTGCCAGCAGCTCCAATATTGGACAGGGGCCATGGACTGAAGCTTTCTTT. The chain is built from TRBV11-2 and TRBJ1-1, with 9 bases fitting TRBD1. This CDR3 is 17 amino acids long. Trimming removed 4 bases from V and 5 bases from J; junction bases left unmatched: 14. The germline V gene has CDR1 SGHAT and CDR2 FQNNGV.

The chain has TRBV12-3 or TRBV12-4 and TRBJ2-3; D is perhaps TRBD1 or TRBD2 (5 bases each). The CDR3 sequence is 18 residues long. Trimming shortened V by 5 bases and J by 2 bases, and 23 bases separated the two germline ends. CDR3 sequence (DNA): TGTGCCAGCAGTATAGAAGCGAGGGGTCCGCCCCCCACAGATACGCAGTATTTT. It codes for CASSIEARGPPPTDTQYF.

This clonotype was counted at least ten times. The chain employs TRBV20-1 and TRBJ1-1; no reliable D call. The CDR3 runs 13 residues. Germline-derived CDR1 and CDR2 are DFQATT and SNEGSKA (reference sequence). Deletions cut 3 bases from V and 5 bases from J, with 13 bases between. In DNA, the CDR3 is TGCAGTGCTAGTTGGGCCTCGGGGACTGAAGCTTTCTTT. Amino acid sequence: CSASWASGTEAFF.

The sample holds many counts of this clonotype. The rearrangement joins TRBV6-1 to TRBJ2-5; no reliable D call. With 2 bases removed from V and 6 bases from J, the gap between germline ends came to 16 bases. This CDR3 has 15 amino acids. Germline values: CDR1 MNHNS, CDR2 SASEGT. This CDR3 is CASSEMVRTLQTQYF. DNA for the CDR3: TGTGCCAGCAGTGAAATGGTCAGAACTTTGCAGACCCAGTACTTC.

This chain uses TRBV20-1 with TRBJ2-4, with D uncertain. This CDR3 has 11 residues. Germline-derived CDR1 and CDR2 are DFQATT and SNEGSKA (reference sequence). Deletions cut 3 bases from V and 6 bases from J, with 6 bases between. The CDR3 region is CSASRANIQYF. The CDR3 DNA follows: TGCAGTGCTAGTCGGGCAAACATTCAGTACTTC.

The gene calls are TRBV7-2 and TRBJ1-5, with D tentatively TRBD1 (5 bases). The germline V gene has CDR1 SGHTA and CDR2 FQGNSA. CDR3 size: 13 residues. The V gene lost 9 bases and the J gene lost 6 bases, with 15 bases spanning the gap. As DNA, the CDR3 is TGTGCCAGTTCTGAAGGGGCGCGTCAGCCCCAGCATTTT. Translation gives CASSEGARQPQHF.

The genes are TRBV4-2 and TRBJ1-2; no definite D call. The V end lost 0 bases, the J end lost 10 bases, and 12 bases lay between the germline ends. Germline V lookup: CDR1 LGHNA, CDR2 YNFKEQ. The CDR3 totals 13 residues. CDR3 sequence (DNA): TGTGCCAGCAGCCAAGATTCGAACTATCTCTACACCTTC. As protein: CASSQDSNYLYTF.

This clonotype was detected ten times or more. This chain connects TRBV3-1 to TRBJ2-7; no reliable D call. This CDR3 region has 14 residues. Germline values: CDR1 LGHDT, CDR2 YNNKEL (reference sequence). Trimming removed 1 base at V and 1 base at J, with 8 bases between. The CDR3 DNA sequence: TGTGCCAGCAGCCAAGCCGACTCATCCTACGAGCAGTACTTC. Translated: CASSQADSSYEQYF.

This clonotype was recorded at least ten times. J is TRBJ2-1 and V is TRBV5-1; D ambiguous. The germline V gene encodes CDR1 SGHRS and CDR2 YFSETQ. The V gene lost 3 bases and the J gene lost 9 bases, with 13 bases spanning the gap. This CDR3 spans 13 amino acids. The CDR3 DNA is TGCGCCAGCAGCTCCTCCTTTGACCGTGAGCAGTTCTTC. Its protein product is CASSSSFDREQFF.

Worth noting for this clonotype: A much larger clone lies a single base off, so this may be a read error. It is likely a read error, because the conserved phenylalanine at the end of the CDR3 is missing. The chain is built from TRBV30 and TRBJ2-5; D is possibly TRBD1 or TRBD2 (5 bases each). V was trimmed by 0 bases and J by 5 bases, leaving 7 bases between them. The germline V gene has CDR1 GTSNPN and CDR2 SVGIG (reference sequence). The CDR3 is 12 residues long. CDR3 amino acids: CAWSVGAETQYL. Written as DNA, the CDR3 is TGTGCCTGGAGTGTCGGGGCCGAGACCCAGTACCTC.

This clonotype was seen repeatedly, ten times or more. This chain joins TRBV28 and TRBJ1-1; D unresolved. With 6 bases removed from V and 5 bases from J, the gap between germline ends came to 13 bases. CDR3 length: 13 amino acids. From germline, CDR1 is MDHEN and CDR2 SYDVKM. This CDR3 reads CASSLGPRTEAFF. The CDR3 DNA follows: TGTGCCAGCAGCCTGGGCCCGAGAACTGAAGCTTTCTTT.

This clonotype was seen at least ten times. The CDR3 nucleotides read TGTGCCAGCAGTGGACAGCTAAATCAGCCCCAGCATTTT. Residues: CASSGQLNQPQHF. This chain connects TRBV12-3 or TRBV12-4 to TRBJ1-5, with D maybe TRBD1 (6 bases). V was trimmed by 5 bases and J by 4 bases, leaving 9 bases between them. This CDR3 has 13 residues.

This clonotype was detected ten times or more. CDR3 protein: CASSNRLPSDNEQFF. The CDR3 coding sequence is TGTGCCAGCAGTAACCGGCTCCCTTCCGACAATGAGCAGTTCTTC. The rearrangement uses TRBV6-2 or TRBV6-3 and TRBJ2-1; no firm D call. The CDR3 is 15 amino acids. CDR1 and CDR2 (germline): MNHEY, SVGEGT. The V end lost 5 bases, the J end lost 5 bases, and 16 bases lay between the germline ends.

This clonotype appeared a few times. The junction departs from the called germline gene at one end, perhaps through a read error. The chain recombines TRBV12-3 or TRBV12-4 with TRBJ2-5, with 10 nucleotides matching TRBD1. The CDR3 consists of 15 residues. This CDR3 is CASSLSGQGERAQHF. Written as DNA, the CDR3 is TGTGCCAGCAGTTTATCCGGACAGGGGGAAAGGGCCCAGCACTTC.

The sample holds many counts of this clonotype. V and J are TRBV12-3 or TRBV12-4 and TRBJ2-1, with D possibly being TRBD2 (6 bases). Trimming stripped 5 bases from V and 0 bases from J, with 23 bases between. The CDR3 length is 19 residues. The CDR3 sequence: CASSTLTAGPASSYNEQFF. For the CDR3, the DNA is TGTGCCAGCAGTACTTTGACGGCGGGACCTGCCAGCTCCTACAATGAGCAGTTCTTC.

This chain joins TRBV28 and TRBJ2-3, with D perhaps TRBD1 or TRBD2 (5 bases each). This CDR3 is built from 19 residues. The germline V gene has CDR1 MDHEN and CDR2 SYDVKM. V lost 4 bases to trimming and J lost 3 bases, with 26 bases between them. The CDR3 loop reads CASSSTRGPSRGGTDTQYF. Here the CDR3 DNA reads TGTGCCAGCAGTTCTACCCGCGGACCATCGAGGGGTGGGACAGATACGCAGTATTTT.

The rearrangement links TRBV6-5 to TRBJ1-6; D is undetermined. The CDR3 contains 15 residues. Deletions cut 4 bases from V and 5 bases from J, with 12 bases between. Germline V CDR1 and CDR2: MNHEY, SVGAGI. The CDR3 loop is CASSFGKGHNSPLHF. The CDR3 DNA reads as TGTGCCAGCAGTTTTGGAAAGGGCCATAATTCACCCCTCCACTTT.

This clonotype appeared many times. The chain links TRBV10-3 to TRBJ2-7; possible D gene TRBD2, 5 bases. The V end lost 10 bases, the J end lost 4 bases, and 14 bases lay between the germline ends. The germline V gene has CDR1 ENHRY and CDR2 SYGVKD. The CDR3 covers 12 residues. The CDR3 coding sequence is TGTGCCACCGGGGAACCAAAATACGAGCAGTACTTC. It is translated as CATGEPKYEQYF.

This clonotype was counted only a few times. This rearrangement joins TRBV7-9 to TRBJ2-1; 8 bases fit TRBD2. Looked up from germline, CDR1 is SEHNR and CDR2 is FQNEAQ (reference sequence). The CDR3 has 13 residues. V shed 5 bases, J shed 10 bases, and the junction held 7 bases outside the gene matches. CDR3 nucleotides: TGTGCCAGCAGCCCCCTAAGCGGGGGCGAGCAGTTCTTC. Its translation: CASSPLSGGEQFF. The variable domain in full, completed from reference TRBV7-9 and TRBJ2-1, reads DTGVSQNPRHKITKRGQNVTFRCDPISEHNRLYWYRQTLGQGPEFLTYFQNEAQLEKSRLLSDRFSAERPKGSFSTLEIQRTEQGDSAMYLCASSPLSGGEQFFGPGTRLTVL.

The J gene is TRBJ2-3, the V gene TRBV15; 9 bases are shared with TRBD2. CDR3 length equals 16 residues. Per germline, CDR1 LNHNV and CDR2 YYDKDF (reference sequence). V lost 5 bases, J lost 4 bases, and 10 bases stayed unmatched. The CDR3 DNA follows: TGTGCCACCAGCGGAGCGCGACAGCGGGAGGCAGATACGCAGTATTTT. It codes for CATSGARQREADTQYF.

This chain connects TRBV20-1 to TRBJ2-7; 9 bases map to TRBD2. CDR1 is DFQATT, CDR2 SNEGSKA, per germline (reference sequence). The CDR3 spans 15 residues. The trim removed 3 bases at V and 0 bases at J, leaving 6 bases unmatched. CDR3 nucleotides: TGCAGTGCTAGCCCTAGCGGGACGGTCTCCTACGAGCAGTACTTC. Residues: CSASPSGTVSYEQYF.

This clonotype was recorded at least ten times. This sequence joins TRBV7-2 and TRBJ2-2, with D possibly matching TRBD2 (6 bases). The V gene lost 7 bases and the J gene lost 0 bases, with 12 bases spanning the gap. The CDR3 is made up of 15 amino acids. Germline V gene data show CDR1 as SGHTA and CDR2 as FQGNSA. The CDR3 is CASMTSLANTGELFF. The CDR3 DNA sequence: TGTGCCAGCATGACTAGTCTCGCGAACACCGGGGAGCTGTTTTTT.

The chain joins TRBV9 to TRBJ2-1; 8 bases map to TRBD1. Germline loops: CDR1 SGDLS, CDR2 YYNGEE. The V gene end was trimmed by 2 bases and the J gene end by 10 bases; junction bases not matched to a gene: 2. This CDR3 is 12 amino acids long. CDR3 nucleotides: TGTGCCAGCAGCGTGGGGACAGGCGAGCAGTTCTTC. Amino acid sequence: CASSVGTGEQFF.

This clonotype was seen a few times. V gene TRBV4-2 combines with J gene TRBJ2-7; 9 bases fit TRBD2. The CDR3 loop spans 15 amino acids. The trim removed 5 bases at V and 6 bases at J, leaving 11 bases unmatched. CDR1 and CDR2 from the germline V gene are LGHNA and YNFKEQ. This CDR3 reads CASSSRGSGSREQYF. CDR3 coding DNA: TGTGCCAGCAGCTCTCGGGGTAGCGGGAGTCGCGAGCAGTACTTC.

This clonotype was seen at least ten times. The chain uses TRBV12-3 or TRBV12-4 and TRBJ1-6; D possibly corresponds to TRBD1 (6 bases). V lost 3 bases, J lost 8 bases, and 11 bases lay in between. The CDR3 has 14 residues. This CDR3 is CASSFWGLDSPLHF. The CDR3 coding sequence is TGTGCCAGCAGTTTCTGGGGGCTGGATTCACCCCTCCACTTT.

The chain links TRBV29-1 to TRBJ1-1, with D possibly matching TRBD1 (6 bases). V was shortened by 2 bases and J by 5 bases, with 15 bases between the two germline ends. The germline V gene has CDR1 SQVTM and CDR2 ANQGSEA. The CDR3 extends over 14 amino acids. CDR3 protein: CSVEFPGAQTEAFF. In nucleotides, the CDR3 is TGCAGCGTTGAATTTCCGGGGGCTCAGACTGAAGCTTTCTTT.